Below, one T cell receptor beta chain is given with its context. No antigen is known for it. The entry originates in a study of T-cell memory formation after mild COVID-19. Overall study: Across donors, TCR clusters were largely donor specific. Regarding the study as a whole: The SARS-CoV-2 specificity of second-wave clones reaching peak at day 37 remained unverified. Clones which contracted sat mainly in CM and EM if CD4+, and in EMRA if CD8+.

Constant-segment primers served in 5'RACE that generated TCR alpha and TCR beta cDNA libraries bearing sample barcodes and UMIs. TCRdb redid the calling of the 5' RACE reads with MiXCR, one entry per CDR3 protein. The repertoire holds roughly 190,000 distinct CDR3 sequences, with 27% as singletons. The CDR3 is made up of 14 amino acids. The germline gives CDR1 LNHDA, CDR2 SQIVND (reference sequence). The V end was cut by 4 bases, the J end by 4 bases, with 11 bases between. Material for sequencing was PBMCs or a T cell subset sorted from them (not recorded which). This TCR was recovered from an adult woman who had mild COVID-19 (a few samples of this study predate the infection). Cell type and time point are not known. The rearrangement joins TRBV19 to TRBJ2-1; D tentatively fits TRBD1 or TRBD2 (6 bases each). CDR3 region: CASSRGGQYNEQFF. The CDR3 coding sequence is TGTGCCAGTAGTAGGGGAGGACAGTACAATGAGCAGTTCTTC. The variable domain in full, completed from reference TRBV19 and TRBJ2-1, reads DGGITQSPKYLFRKEGQNVTLSCEQNLNHDAMYWYRQDPGQGLRLIYYSQIVNDFQKGDIAEGYSVSREKKESFPLTVTSAQKNPTAFYLCASSRGGQYNEQFFGPGTRLTVL.